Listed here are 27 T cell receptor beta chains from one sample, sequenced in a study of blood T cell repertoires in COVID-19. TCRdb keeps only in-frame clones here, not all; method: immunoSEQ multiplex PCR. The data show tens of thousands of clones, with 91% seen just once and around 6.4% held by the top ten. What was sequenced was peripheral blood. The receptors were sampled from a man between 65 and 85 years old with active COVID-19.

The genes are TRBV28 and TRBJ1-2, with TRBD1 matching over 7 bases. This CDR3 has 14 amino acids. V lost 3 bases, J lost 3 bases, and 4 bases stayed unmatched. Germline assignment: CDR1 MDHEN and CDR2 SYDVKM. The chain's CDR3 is CASSLEGAYYGYTF. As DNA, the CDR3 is TGTGCCAGCAGTTTGGAGGGGGCGTACTATGGCTACACCTTC.

The CDR3 sequence: CASSATVYGELFF. The CDR3 DNA follows: TGTGCCAGCAGTGCGACAGTATACGGGGAGCTGTTTTTT. The chain joins TRBV25-1 to TRBJ2-2; maybe TRBD1 (5 bases). Germline V gene sequence: CDR1 MGHDK, CDR2 SYGVNS. This CDR3 comprises 13 residues. Trimming left V 4 bases short and J 7 bases short, with 10 bases between.

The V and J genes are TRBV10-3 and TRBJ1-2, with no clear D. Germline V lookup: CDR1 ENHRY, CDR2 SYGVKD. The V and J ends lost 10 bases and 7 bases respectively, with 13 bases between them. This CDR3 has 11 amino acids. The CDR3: CASTGDGGYTF. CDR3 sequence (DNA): TGTGCCAGCACGGGTGACGGTGGCTACACCTTC.

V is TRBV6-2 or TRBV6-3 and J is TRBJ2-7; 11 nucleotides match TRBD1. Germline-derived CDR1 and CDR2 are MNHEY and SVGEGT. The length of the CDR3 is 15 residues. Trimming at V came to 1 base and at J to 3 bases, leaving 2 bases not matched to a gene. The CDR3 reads CASSYYGTGGYEQYF. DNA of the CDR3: TGTGCCAGCAGTTACTACGGGACAGGGGGCTACGAGCAGTACTTC.

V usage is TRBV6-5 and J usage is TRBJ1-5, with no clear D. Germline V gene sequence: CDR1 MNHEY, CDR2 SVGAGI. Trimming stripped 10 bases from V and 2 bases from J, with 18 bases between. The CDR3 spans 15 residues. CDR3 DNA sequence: TGTGCCACCACCTTGGGCGTAGTTGGCAATCAGCCCCAGCATTTT. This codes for CATTLGVVGNQPQHF.

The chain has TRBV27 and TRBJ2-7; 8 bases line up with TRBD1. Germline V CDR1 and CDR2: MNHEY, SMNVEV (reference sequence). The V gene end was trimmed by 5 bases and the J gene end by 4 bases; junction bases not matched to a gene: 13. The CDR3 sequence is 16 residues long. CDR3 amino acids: CASSPTPGTGYYEQYF. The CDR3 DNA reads TGTGCCAGCAGTCCGACCCCCGGGACAGGCTATTACGAGCAGTACTTC.

Written as DNA, the CDR3 is TGTGCCAGCAGCTTAGCTGGCGGGGGGGCCGAAGAGACCCAGTACTTC. Residues: CASSLAGGGAEETQYF. This chain connects TRBV7-2 to TRBJ2-5; TRBD2 matches at 9 bases. J lost 3 bases, V lost 0 bases, and 5 bases had no gene match. In germline, CDR1 is SGHTA, CDR2 FQGNSA. CDR3 size: 16 residues.

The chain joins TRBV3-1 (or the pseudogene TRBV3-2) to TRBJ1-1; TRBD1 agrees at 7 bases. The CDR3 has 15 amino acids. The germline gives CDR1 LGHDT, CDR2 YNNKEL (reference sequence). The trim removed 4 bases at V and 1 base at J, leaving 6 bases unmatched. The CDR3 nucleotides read TGTGCCAGCAGCCCGTGGGGGGACAGGAACACTGAAGCTTTCTTT. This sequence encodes CASSPWGDRNTEAFF.

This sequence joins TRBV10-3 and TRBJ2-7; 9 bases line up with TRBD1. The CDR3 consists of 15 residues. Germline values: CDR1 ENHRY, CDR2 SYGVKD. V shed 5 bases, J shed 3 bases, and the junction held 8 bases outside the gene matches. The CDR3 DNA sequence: TGTGCCATCAGTCGCAACCCGGGACAGGGCTACGAGCAGTACTTC. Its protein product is CAISRNPGQGYEQYF.

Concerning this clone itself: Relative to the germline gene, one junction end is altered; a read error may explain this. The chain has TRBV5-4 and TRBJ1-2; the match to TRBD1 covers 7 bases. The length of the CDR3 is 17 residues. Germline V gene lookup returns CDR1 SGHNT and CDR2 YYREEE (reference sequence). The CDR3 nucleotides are TGTGCCAACAGCTTAGTCGGAGGAGGGGGCGCTTTCTATGGCTACACCTTC. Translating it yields CANSLVGGGGAFYGYTF.

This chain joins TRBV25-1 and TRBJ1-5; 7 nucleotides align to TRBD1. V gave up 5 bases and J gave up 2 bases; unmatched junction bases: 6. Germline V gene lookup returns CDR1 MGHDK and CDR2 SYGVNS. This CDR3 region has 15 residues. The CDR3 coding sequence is TGTGCCAGCAGTCAGGGGGTAGCAGGCAATCAGCCCCAGCATTTT. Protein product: CASSQGVAGNQPQHF.

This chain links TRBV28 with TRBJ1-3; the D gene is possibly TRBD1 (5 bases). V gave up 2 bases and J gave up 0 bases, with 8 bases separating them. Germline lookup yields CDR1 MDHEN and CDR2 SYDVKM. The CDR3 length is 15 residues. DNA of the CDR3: TGTGCCAGCAGTTTAAGGGGCTCCTCTGGAAACACCATATATTTT. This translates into CASSLRGSSGNTIYF.

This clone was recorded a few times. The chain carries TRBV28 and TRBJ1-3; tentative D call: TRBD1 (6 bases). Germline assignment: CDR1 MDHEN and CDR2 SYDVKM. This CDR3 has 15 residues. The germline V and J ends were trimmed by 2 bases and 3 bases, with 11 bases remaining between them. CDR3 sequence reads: CASSLSQGIGNTIYF. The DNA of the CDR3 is TGTGCCAGCAGTTTAAGCCAGGGGATTGGAAACACCATATATTTT.

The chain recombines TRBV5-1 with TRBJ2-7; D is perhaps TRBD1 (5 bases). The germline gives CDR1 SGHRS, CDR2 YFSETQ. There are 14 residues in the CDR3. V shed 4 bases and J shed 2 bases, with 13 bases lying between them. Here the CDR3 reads CASSPGGATYEQYF. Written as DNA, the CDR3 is TGCGCCAGCAGCCCTGGTGGGGCTACCTACGAGCAGTACTTC.

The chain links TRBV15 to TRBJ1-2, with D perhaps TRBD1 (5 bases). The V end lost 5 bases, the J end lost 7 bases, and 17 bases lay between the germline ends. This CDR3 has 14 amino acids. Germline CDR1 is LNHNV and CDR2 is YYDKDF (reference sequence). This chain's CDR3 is CATSGRTDTSGYTF. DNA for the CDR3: TGTGCCACCAGCGGAAGGACGGACACGTCTGGCTACACCTTC. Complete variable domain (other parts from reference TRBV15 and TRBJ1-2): DAMVIQNPRYQVTQFGKPVTLSCSQTLNHNVMYWYQQKSSQAPKLLFHYYDKDFNNEADTPDNFQSRRPNTSFCFLDIRSPGLGDTAMYLCATSGRTDTSGYTFGSGTRLTVV.

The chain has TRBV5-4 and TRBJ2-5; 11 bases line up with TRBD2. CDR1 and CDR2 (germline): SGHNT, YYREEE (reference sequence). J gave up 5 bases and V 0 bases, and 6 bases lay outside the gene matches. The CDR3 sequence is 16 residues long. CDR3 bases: TGTGCCAGCAGCTTGGAGCTAGCGGGGGGTGGTGAGACCCAGTACTTC. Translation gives CASSLELAGGGETQYF.

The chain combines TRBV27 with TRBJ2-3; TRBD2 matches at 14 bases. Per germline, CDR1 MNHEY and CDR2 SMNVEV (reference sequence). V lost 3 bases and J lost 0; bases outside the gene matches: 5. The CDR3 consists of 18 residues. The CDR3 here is CASSFRTSGGSSTDTQYF. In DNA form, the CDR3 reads TGTGCCAGCAGTTTCCGGACTAGCGGGGGGTCAAGCACAGATACGCAGTATTTT.

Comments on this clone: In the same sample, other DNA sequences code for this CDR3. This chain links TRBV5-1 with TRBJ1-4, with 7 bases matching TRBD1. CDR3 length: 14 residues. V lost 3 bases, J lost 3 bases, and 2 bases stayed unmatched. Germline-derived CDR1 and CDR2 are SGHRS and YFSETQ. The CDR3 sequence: CASSSTGANEKLFF. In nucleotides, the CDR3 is TGCGCCAGCAGCTCCACAGGGGCTAATGAAAAACTGTTTTTT.

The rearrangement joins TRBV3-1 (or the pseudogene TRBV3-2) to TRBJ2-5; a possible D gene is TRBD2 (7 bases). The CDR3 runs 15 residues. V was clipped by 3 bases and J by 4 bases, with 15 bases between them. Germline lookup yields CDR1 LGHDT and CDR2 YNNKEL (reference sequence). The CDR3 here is CASSQTTGGGETQYF. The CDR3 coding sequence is TGTGCCAGCAGCCAGACGACAGGCGGGGGAGAGACCCAGTACTTC.

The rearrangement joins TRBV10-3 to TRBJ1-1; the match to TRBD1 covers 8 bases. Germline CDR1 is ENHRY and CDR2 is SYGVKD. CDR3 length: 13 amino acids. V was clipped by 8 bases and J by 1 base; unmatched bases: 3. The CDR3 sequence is CAIHGQGNTEAFF. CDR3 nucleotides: TGTGCCATCCACGGACAGGGGAACACTGAAGCTTTCTTT.

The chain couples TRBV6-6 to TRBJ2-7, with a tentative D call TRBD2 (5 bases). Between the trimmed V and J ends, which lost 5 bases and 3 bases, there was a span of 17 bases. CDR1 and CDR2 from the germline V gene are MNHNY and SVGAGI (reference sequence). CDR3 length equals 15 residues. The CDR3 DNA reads TGTGCCAGCAGTCGATCCAAAGAGGGCAACTACGAGCAGTACTTC. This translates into CASSRSKEGNYEQYF.

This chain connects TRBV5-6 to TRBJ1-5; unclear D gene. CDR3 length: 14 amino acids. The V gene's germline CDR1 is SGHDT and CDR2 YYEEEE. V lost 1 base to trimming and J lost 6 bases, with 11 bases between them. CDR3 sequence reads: CASSLPGLGQPQHF. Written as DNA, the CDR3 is TGTGCCAGCAGCTTGCCGGGATTGGGTCAGCCCCAGCATTTT.

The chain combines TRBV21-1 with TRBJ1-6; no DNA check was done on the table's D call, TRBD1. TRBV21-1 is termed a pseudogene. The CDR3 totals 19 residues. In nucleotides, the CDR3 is TGTGCCAGCAGCAAAGTAGGGCCGGGACAGGGGTTTTATAATTCACCCCTCCACTTT. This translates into CASSKVGPGQGFYNSPLHF.

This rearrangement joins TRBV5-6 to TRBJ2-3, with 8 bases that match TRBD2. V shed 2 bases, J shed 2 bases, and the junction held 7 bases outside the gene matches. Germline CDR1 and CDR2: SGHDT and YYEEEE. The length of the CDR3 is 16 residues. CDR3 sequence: CASSLGAGALTDTQYF. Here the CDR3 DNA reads TGTGCCAGCAGCTTAGGAGCGGGGGCCCTCACAGATACGCAGTATTTT.

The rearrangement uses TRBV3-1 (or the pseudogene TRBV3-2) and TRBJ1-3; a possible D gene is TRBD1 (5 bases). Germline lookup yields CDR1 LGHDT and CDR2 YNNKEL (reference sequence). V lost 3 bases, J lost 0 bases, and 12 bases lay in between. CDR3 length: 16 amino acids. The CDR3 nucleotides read TGTGCCAGCAGCCATGGGGACTGGAGCTCTGGAAACACCATATATTTT. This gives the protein CASSHGDWSSGNTIYF.

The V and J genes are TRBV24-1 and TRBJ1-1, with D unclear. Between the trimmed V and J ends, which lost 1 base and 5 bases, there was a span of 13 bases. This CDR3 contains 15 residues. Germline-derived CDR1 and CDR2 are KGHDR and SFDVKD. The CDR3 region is CATSDLRSRGTEAFF. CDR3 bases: TGTGCCACCAGTGATTTAAGGTCCCGCGGGACTGAAGCTTTCTTT.

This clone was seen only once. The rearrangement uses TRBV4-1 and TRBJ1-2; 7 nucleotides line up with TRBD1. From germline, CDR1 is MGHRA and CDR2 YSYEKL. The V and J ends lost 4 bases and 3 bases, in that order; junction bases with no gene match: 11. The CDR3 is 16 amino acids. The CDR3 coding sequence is TGCGCCAGCAGCCGCGACATCCGGACAGGCGACTATGGCTACACCTTC. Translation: CASSRDIRTGDYGYTF.